Listed here are 5 T cell receptor beta chains from one sample, sequenced in a study of blood T cell repertoires in COVID-19. TCRdb keeps only in-frame clones here, not all; method: immunoSEQ multiplex PCR. The table includes hundreds of thousands of clones, about nine tenths detected once. Sequences were obtained from peripheral blood. These receptors originate from a man in his forties or fifties with acute or convalescent COVID-19.

The V gene is TRBV7-8, the J gene TRBJ2-7, with D perhaps matching TRBD2 (7 bases). Trimming pared 1 base from V and 3 bases from J, leaving 13 bases between. CDR1 is SGHVS, CDR2 FQNEAQ, per germline. The CDR3 totals 15 residues. Here the CDR3 DNA reads TGTGCCAGCAGCTTAGAGGGGGGGTTCCTCTACGAGCAGTACTTC. This translates into CASSLEGGFLYEQYF.

This chain uses TRBV24-1 with TRBJ1-2; D gene unclear. The V and J ends lost 3 bases and 7 bases respectively, with 11 bases between them. This CDR3 contains 13 residues. Germline V gene lookup returns CDR1 KGHDR and CDR2 SFDVKD. The CDR3 nucleotides are TGTGCCACCAGTGATCGAGGGTCGGGTGGCTACACCTTC. Its protein product is CATSDRGSGGYTF.

This clone was recorded only once. This sequence joins TRBV5-6 and TRBJ1-5; D is unclear. The V end was cut by 0 bases, the J end by 5 bases, with 15 bases between. Germline CDR1 and CDR2: SGHDT and YYEEEE. This CDR3 is 16 amino acids long. The chain's CDR3 is CASSLAMTEFDQPQHF. The CDR3, as DNA: TGTGCCAGCAGCTTGGCCATGACGGAGTTTGATCAGCCCCAGCATTTT.

To note about this clone: Other DNA sequences in this specimen translate into the identical CDR3. The CDR3 is CSVVRDRNTEAFF. In DNA form, the CDR3 reads TGCAGCGTTGTCCGGGACAGGAACACTGAAGCTTTCTTT. V gene TRBV29-1 combines with J gene TRBJ1-1; 7 bases match TRBD1. The CDR3 length is 13 residues. After removal of 4 bases from V and 1 base from J, the junction contained 3 bases not matched to a gene. Germline CDR1 SQVTM, CDR2 ANQGSEA.

The chain couples TRBV6-5 to TRBJ1-1; TRBD1 matches at 8 bases. Germline V CDR1 and CDR2: MNHEY, SVGAGI. The V segment lost 8 bases and the J segment 1 base; nucleotides outside the gene matches: 3. This CDR3 is 13 amino acids long. CDR3: CASAQGENTEAFF. The CDR3 bases are TGTGCCAGCGCACAGGGGGAGAACACTGAAGCTTTCTTT.